This TCR beta chain was sequenced for a study of graft-versus-host responses after intestinal transplantation. The germline gives CDR1 MNHNS, CDR2 SASEGT. V lost 4 bases and J 2 bases, leaving 10 bases between the germline ends. This CDR3 is 14 amino acids long. Points on this clone: Its antigen remains unknown.

Clones were sequenced by immunoSEQ multiplex PCR, and TCRdb holds only the in-frame ones, with some missing. The table shows some 110,000 clones, with approximately 93% occurring only once. This clonotype was sampled from a human donor who was the organ donor for an intestinal transplant. This chain uses TRBV6-1 with TRBJ2-3, with a weak D call TRBD2 (5 bases). Material: unstimulated CD8+ T cells sorted from spleen or lymph node cells, obtained before transplant. The CDR3 DNA follows: TGTGCCAGCAGTGTGGGCCGGGACACAGATACGCAGTATTTT. Encoded protein: CASSVGRDTDTQYF.